The 28 T cell receptor beta chains below come from one sample, sequenced in a study of cytomegalovirus exposure and HLA in healthy donors. PCR was performed using 60 Vbeta and 13 Jbeta primers. Here immunoSEQ multiplex PCR was the method, and the copy in TCRdb shows in-frame clones only, minus some. This table holds approximately 160,000 clones, 75% to 85% found once. Sequencing was carried out using PBMCs. The receptor set was obtained from a woman aged 45-65 years in good health and CMV-seropositive.

The V gene is TRBV9, the J gene TRBJ1-4, with unresolved D. The germline V gene has CDR1 SGDLS and CDR2 YYNGEE. Trimming took 3 bases from V and 5 from J, leaving 11 bases between them. The CDR3 runs to 14 residues. As DNA, the CDR3 is TGTGCCAGCAGCGCGTCCGGAGGGAATGAAAAACTGTTTTTT. Protein sequence: CASSASGGNEKLFF.

There are a few counts of this clone. The CDR3 nucleotides are TGTGCCAGCAGCCCTGGGACAGGGGCCAACTATGGCTACACCTTC. Its protein product is CASSPGTGANYGYTF. V is TRBV9 and J is TRBJ1-2; 10 bases are a match to TRBD1. The germline gives CDR1 SGDLS, CDR2 YYNGEE. J gave up 2 bases and V 4 bases, and 5 bases lay outside the gene matches. The CDR3 runs 15 residues.

The rearrangement links TRBV11-2 to TRBJ2-7; D remains unclear. V lost 5 bases, J lost 7 bases, and 12 bases lay in between. The CDR3 is made up of 12 amino acids. Germline assignment: CDR1 SGHAT and CDR2 FQNNGV. The CDR3 DNA sequence: TGTGCCAGCAGCCGTCACTCGCGGGAGCAGTACTTC. Translated, it gives CASSRHSREQYF.

The J gene is TRBJ2-1, the V gene TRBV19, with TRBD2 identical over 10 bases. There are 17 residues in the CDR3. The junction had 12 bases not matched to a gene; V was cut back by 10 bases and J by 0 bases. Germline V gene data show CDR1 as LNHDA and CDR2 as SQIVND (reference sequence). Written as DNA, the CDR3 is TGTGCCACCGATAGAAGTAGCGGGGGGATCTCCTACAATGAGCAGTTCTTC. Translated, it gives CATDRSSGGISYNEQFF.

This chain links TRBV4-1 with TRBJ1-2; D gene unclear. The V end lost 3 bases, the J end lost 2 bases, and 19 bases lay between the germline ends. This CDR3 is built from 17 residues. The germline gives CDR1 MGHRA, CDR2 YSYEKL. The CDR3 nucleotides read TGCGCCAGCAGCCATGAGGGTCTATCAGACCTAAACTATGGCTACACCTTC. Its translation is CASSHEGLSDLNYGYTF.

Note on this clone: An end of the junction differs from the germline gene, which may be a read error. The chain joins TRBV19 to TRBJ2-5, with TRBD2 identical over 11 bases. The CDR3 extends over 15 amino acids. The germline gives CDR1 LNHDA, CDR2 SQIVND (reference sequence). CDR3 sequence reads: CASRIAGGVQETQYF. CDR3 DNA sequence: TGTGCCAGTAGGATAGCGGGGGGGGTCCAAGAGACCCAGTACTTC.

V is TRBV6-5 and J is TRBJ1-5; D uncertain. CDR3 length: 15 amino acids. Germline V lookup: CDR1 MNHEY, CDR2 SVGAGI. Trimming pared 7 bases from V and 0 bases from J, leaving 13 bases between. The chain's CDR3 is CASTLRGYSNQPQHF. The CDR3 DNA sequence: TGTGCCAGCACCCTAAGAGGTTATAGCAATCAGCCCCAGCATTTT.

The chain employs TRBV7-9 and TRBJ1-1, with D hard to call. The CDR3 consists of 11 residues. The ends were cut back, 5 bases at V and 3 bases at J, with 4 bases in the middle. Germline-derived CDR1 and CDR2 are SEHNR and FQNEAQ (reference sequence). CDR3 amino acids: CASSQDTEAFF. Here the CDR3 DNA reads TGTGCCAGCAGCCAGGACACTGAAGCTTTCTTT.

The chain has TRBV5-8 and TRBJ1-3; 7 nucleotides match TRBD1. Trimming cost V 3 bases and J 4 bases; bases outside gene matches: 7. The CDR3 runs to 15 residues. Germline values: CDR1 SGHTS, CDR2 YDEGEE. The CDR3 spells CASSSRQGSGNTIYF. CDR3 nucleotide sequence: TGTGCCAGCAGCTCCCGACAGGGTTCCGGAAACACCATATATTTT.

This clone appeared a few times. The rearrangement joins TRBV10-3 to TRBJ1-6, with D hard to call. The CDR3 is 16 amino acids. The V and J ends lost 3 bases and 6 bases respectively, with 15 bases between them. Germline V gene sequence: CDR1 ENHRY, CDR2 SYGVKD. The CDR3 protein is CAISDSLGGFNSPLHF. The DNA for the CDR3 is TGTGCCATCAGTGACAGCCTGGGAGGATTTAATTCACCCCTCCACTTT.

The chain links TRBV7-8 to TRBJ2-2; 8 bases match TRBD1. Unmatched junction bases numbered 5, after V lost 4 bases and J lost 4 bases. The CDR3 is 15 residues long. CDR1 SGHVS and CDR2 FQNEAQ come from the germline V gene. The CDR3 bases are TGTGCCAGCAGCTCGGACAGGGTGACCACCGGGGAGCTGTTTTTT. Protein: CASSSDRVTTGELFF.

The table lists this clone with a few counts. This chain's CDR3 is CASSQTGGMNTEAFF. The CDR3 DNA reads as TGTGCCAGCAGCCAAACGGGGGGTATGAACACTGAAGCTTTCTTT. The rearrangement joins TRBV6-4 to TRBJ1-1; TRBD1 is a possible D gene (5 bases). Looked up from germline, CDR1 is MRHNA and CDR2 is SNTAGT. This CDR3 contains 15 residues. V lost 6 bases, J lost 0 bases, and 14 bases lay in between.

This clone was recorded a few times. V gene TRBV5-6 combines with J gene TRBJ2-7, with 7 positions matching TRBD2. With 0 bases clipped from V and 5 bases from J, the junction kept 8 bases outside the gene matches. The CDR3 spans 15 residues. Germline CDR1 is SGHDT and CDR2 is YYEEEE. CDR3 DNA: TGTGCCAGCAGCTTGGAAACGTGGGGGGGGAACGAGCAGTACTTC. Translation: CASSLETWGGNEQYF.

The chain employs TRBV15 and TRBJ1-2, with TRBD1 matching over 8 bases. In germline, CDR1 is LNHNV, CDR2 YYDKDF (reference sequence). The CDR3 length is 15 residues. V lost 4 bases and J lost 4; bases outside the gene matches: 8. CDR3 coding DNA: TGTGCCACCAGCAAAGCAGGACAGGGTACCTATGGCTACACCTTC. This sequence encodes CATSKAGQGTYGYTF.

The chain employs TRBV19 and TRBJ1-1, with 7 bases identical to TRBD1. Trimming took 6 bases from V and 1 from J; bases not matched to a gene: 8. The V gene's germline CDR1 is LNHDA and CDR2 SQIVND (reference sequence). The CDR3 is made up of 15 amino acids. The CDR3 region has the DNA TGTGCCAGTAGGAAGACAGGGAATAAGAACACTGAAGCTTTCTTT. Amino acid sequence: CASRKTGNKNTEAFF.

The chain uses TRBV7-6 and TRBJ1-6; D is ambiguous. V lost 1 base, J lost 10 bases, and 8 bases lay in between. Germline V CDR1 and CDR2: SGHVS, FNYEAQ. This CDR3 is built from 13 residues. In DNA form, the CDR3 reads TGTGCCAGCAGCTTAGGGACGGGATCACCCCTCCACTTT. It translates to CASSLGTGSPLHF.

This chain connects TRBV18 to TRBJ1-5, with 7 bases that match TRBD1. CDR1 KGHSH and CDR2 LQKENI come from the germline V gene. This CDR3 is built from 15 residues. Trimming at V came to 2 bases and at J to 7 bases, leaving 8 bases not matched to a gene. The DNA of the CDR3 is TGTGCCAGCTCACCAGAAAGGGGGCGCGGGCAGCCCCAGCATTTT. Translating it yields CASSPERGRGQPQHF.

The chain carries TRBV7-9 and TRBJ1-5; 10 bases are a match to TRBD1. The germline CDR1 and CDR2 sequences are SEHNR and FQNEAQ (reference sequence). This CDR3 is built from 14 residues. J lost 5 bases, V lost 5 bases, and 3 bases had no gene match. Here the CDR3 DNA reads TGTGCCAGCAGCGACGGGACAGGGGATCAGCCCCAGCATTTT. Its translation is CASSDGTGDQPQHF.

This clone has only one observation. The chain employs TRBV30 and TRBJ1-5; possibly TRBD1 for D (6 bases). The CDR3 consists of 17 residues. Germline V gene sequence: CDR1 GTSNPN, CDR2 SVGIG (reference sequence). V gave up 0 bases and J gave up 3 bases, with 18 bases separating them. CDR3 sequence: CAWSVQGHLTPNQPQHF. For the CDR3, the DNA is TGTGCCTGGAGTGTACAGGGACACCTAACCCCCAATCAGCCCCAGCATTTT.

The V gene is TRBV6-5, the J gene TRBJ1-2; no clear D. The V end lost 5 bases, the J end lost 4 bases, and 11 bases lay between the germline ends. Germline loops: CDR1 MNHEY, CDR2 SVGAGI. CDR3 length equals 13 residues. CDR3 sequence reads: CASSEAIGYGYTF. The CDR3 bases are TGTGCCAGCAGTGAAGCGATCGGCTATGGCTACACCTTC.

The rearrangement links TRBV6-1 to TRBJ2-5; TRBD2 matches 7 bases. The germline V gene encodes CDR1 MNHNS and CDR2 SASEGT. V lost 7 bases, J lost 0 bases, and 8 bases stayed unmatched. This CDR3 comprises 15 residues. The CDR3 loop reads CASKGRGSYQETQYF. CDR3 DNA sequence: TGTGCCAGCAAAGGGAGGGGCTCGTACCAAGAGACCCAGTACTTC.

This clone appeared a single time. The chain links TRBV5-5 to TRBJ2-1; 7 bases map to TRBD2. CDR3 length equals 13 residues. Losses at the gene ends were 5 bases for V and 6 bases for J; bases not matched to a gene: 5. Per the germline V gene, CDR1 is SGHKS and CDR2 is YYEKEE (reference sequence). CDR3 region: CASSWGGSNEQFF. The CDR3 region has the DNA TGTGCCAGCAGTTGGGGAGGGAGCAATGAGCAGTTCTTC.

The chain carries TRBV7-2 and TRBJ1-1, with 7 nucleotides matching TRBD1. The CDR3 sequence is 11 residues long. J was trimmed by 2 bases and V by 11 bases; bases with no gene match: 2. Germline CDR1 and CDR2: SGHTA and FQGNSA. DNA for the CDR3: TGTGCCGACAGGGCAAACACTGAAGCTTTCTTT. Encoded protein: CADRANTEAFF.

CDR3: CASSPGTANYGYTF. The CDR3, as DNA: TGTGCCAGCTCACCAGGGACAGCCAACTATGGCTACACCTTC. The chain employs TRBV18 and TRBJ1-2; TRBD1 agrees at 7 bases. CDR1 and CDR2 (germline): KGHSH, LQKENI. The CDR3 has 14 residues. Losses at the gene ends were 2 bases for V and 2 bases for J; bases not matched to a gene: 2. The full variable domain, its missing parts supplied by reference TRBV18 and TRBJ1-2, is NAGVMQNPRHLVRRRGQEARLRCSPMKGHSHVYWYRQLPEEGLKFMVYLQKENIIDESGMPKERFSAEFPKEGPSILRIQQVVRGDSAAYFCASSPGTANYGYTFGSGTRLTVV.

V usage is TRBV10-3 and J usage is TRBJ2-3, with TRBD2 as a possible D gene (6 bases). The ends were cut back, 7 bases at V and 4 bases at J, with 9 bases in the middle. Germline CDR1 ENHRY, CDR2 SYGVKD. The CDR3 sequence is 12 residues long. The CDR3 nucleotides are TGTGCCATCAACGGGGACTCAGATACGCAGTATTTT. As protein: CAINGDSDTQYF.

This clone has only a few counts. The J gene is TRBJ1-2, the V gene TRBV5-1; possible D gene TRBD1, 5 bases. CDR1 is SGHRS and CDR2 is YFSETQ in the germline V gene. V was cut by 4 bases and J by 6 bases, with 19 bases left in between. The CDR3 consists of 15 residues. The CDR3 here is CASSHRRGEGDGYTF. The DNA of the CDR3 is TGCGCCAGCAGCCATCGTCGGGGGGAAGGTGATGGCTACACCTTC.

The chain carries TRBV5-4 and TRBJ2-2; TRBD1 is a possible D gene (5 bases). This CDR3 has 13 amino acids. Per germline, CDR1 SGHNT and CDR2 YYREEE (reference sequence). V was pared by 6 bases and J by 6 bases, with 12 bases between. CDR3 in amino acids: CASTLWGPGELFF. The CDR3 DNA follows: TGTGCCAGCACCCTTTGGGGCCCCGGGGAGCTGTTTTTT.

This CDR3 reads CASSPGQVTYEQYF. DNA for the CDR3: TGTGCCAGCAGCCCAGGACAGGTAACCTACGAGCAGTACTTC. The chain uses TRBV7-9 and TRBJ2-7, with 7 positions matching TRBD1. Germline values: CDR1 SEHNR, CDR2 FQNEAQ (reference sequence). Losses at the gene ends were 5 bases for V and 2 bases for J; bases not matched to a gene: 6. CDR3 length: 14 residues.